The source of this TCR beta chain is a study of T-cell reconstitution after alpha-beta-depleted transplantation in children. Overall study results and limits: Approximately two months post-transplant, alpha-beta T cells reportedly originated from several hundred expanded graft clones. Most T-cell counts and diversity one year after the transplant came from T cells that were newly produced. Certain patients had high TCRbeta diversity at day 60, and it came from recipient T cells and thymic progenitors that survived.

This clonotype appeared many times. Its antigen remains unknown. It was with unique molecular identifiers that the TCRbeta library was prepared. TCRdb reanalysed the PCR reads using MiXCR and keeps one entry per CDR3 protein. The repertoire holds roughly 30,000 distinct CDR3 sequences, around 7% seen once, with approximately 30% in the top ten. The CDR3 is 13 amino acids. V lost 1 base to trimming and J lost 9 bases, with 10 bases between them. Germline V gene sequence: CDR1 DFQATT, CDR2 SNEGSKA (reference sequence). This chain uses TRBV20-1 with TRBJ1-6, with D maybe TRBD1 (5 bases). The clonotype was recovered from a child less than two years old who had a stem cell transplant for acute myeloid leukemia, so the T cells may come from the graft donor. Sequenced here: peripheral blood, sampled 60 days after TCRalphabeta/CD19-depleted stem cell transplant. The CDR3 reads CSARGQGVSPLHF. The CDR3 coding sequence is TGCAGTGCTAGAGGGCAGGGTGTTTCACCCCTCCACTTT.